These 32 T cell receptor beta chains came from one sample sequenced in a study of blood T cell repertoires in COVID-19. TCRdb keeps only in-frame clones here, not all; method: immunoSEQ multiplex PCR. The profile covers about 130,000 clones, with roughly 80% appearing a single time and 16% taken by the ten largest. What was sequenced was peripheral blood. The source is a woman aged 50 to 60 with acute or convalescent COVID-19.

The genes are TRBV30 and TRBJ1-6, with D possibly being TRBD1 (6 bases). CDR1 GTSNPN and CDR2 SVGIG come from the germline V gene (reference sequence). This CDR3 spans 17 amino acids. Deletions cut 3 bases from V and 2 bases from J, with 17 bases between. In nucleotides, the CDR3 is TGTGCCTGGAGCACCGGGACAAGGAAAACCTATAATTCACCCCTCCACTTT. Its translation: CAWSTGTRKTYNSPLHF.

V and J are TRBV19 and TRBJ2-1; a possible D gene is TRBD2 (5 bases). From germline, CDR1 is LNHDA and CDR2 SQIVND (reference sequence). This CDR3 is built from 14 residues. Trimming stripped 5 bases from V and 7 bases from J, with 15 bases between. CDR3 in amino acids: CASSLLGGLNEQFF. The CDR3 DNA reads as TGTGCCAGTAGTTTACTAGGCGGGTTGAATGAGCAGTTCTTC.

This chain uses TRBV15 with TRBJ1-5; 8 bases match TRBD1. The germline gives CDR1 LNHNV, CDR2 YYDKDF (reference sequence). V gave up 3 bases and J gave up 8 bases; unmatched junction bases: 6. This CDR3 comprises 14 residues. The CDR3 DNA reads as TGTGCCACCAGCAGGGACAGGGAAGCGAAGCCCCAGCATTTT. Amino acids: CATSRDREAKPQHF.

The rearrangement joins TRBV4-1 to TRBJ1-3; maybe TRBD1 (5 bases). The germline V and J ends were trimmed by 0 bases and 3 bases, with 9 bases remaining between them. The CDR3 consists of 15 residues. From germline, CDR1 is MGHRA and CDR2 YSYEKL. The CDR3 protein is CASSQDYQGGNTIYF. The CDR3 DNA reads TGCGCCAGCAGCCAAGATTACCAGGGTGGAAACACCATATATTTT.

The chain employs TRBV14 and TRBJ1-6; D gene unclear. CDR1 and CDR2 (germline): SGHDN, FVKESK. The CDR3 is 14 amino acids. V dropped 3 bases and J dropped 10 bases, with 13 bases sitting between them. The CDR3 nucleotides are TGTGCCAGCAGCCACGTTTCAACGGGATCACCCCTCCACTTT. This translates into CASSHVSTGSPLHF.

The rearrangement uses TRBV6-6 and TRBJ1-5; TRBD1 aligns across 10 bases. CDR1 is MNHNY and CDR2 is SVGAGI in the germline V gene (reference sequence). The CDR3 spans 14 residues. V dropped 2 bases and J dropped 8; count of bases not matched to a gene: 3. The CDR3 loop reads CASSYDGQGEPQHF. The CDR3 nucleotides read TGTGCCAGCAGTTACGATGGACAGGGGGAGCCCCAGCATTTT.

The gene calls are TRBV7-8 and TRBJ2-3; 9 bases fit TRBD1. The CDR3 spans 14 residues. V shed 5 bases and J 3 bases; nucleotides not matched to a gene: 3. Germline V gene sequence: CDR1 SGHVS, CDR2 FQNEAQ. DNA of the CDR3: TGTGCCAGCAGCATCGGGACAGGGACAGATACGCAGTATTTT. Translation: CASSIGTGTDTQYF.

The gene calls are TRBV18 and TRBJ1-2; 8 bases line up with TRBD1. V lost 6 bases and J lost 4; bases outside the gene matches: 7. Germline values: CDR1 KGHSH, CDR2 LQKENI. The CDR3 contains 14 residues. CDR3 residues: CASSHRGEFYGYTF. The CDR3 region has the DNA TGTGCCAGCTCTCACAGGGGGGAATTCTATGGCTACACCTTC. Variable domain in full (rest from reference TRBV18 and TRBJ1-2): NAGVMQNPRHLVRRRGQEARLRCSPMKGHSHVYWYRQLPEEGLKFMVYLQKENIIDESGMPKERFSAEFPKEGPSILRIQQVVRGDSAAYFCASSHRGEFYGYTFGSGTRLTVV.

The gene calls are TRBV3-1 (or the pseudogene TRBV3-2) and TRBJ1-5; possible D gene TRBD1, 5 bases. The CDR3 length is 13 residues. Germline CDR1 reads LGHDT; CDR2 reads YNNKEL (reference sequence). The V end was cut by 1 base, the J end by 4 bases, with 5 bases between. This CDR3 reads CASSQGQNQPQHF. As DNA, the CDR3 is TGTGCCAGCAGCCAAGGACAGAATCAGCCCCAGCATTTT.

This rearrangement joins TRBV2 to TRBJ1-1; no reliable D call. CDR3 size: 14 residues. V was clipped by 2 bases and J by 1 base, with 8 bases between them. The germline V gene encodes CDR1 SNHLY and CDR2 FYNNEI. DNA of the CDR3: TGTGCCAGCAGTGAAAACAACCGGAACACTGAAGCTTTCTTT. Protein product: CASSENNRNTEAFF.

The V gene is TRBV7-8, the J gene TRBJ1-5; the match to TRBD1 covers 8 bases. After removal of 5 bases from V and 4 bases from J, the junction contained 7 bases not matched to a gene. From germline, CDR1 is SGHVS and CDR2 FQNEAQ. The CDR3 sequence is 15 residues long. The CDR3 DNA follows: TGTGCCAGCAGCACCGTGGGACAGGTGAATCAGCCCCAGCATTTT. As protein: CASSTVGQVNQPQHF.

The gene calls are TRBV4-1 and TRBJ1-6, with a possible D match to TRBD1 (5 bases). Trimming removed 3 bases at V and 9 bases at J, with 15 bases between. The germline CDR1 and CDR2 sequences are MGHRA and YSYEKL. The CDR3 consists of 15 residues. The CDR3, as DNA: TGCGCCAGCAGCCAGCCCCGAGACAGAGCTTCACCCCTCCACTTT. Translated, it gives CASSQPRDRASPLHF.

CDR3 DNA: TGTGCCAGCTCACCCCTTAGCGGGGGGTTTCCCCGCGAGCAGTACTTC. Translation gives CASSPLSGGFPREQYF. This chain links TRBV18 with TRBJ2-7; 10 nucleotides match TRBD2. Per germline, CDR1 KGHSH and CDR2 LQKENI. This CDR3 has 16 amino acids. The V gene end was trimmed by 3 bases and the J gene end by 6 bases; junction bases not matched to a gene: 11. The whole variable domain, remainder taken from reference TRBV18 and TRBJ2-7, is NAGVMQNPRHLVRRRGQEARLRCSPMKGHSHVYWYRQLPEEGLKFMVYLQKENIIDESGMPKERFSAEFPKEGPSILRIQQVVRGDSAAYFCASSPLSGGFPREQYFGPGTRLTVT.

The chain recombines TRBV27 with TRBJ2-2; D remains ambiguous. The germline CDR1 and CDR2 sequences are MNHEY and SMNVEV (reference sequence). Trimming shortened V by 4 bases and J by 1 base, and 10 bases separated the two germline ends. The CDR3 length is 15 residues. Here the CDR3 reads CASSSLFRNTGELFF. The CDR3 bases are TGTGCCAGCAGTTCCCTTTTCAGGAACACCGGGGAGCTGTTTTTT.

This CDR3 reads CASYTGMDSPLHF. CDR3 coding DNA: TGTGCCAGCTATACAGGGATGGATTCACCCCTCCACTTT. V gene TRBV6-5 combines with J gene TRBJ1-6; D may be TRBD1 (6 bases). The V end was cut by 8 bases, the J end by 8 bases, with 13 bases between. This CDR3 region has 13 residues. Germline-derived CDR1 and CDR2 are MNHEY and SVGAGI.

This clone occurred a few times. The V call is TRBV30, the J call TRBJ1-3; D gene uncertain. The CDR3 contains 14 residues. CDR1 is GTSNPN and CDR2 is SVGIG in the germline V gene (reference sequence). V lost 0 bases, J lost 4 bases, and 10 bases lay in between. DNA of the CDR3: TGTGCCTGGAGTGTACTCGGGTACGGAAACACCATATATTTT. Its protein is CAWSVLGYGNTIYF.

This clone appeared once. The DNA for the CDR3 is TGTGCCAGCAGACCCGGGGGGAACACTGAAGCTTTCTTT. It yields the protein CASRPGGNTEAFF. The rearrangement joins TRBV6-5 to TRBJ1-1; perhaps TRBD1 as D (5 bases). V lost 6 bases and J 1 base, leaving 9 bases between the germline ends. This CDR3 spans 13 amino acids. Germline V gene lookup returns CDR1 MNHEY and CDR2 SVGAGI.

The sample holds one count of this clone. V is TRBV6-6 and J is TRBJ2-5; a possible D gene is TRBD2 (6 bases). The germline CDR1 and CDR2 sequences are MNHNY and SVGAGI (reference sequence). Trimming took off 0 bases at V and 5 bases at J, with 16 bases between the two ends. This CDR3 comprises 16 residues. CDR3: CASSYSTVGGGETQYF. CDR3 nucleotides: TGTGCCAGCAGTTACTCGACGGTCGGGGGTGGGGAGACCCAGTACTTC.

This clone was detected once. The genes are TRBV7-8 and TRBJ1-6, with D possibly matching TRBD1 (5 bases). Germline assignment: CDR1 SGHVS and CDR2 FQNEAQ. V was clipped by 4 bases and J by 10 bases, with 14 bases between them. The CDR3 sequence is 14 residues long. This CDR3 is CASSWGERNSPLHF. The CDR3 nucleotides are TGTGCCAGCAGCTGGGGGGAGAGAAACTCACCCCTCCACTTT.

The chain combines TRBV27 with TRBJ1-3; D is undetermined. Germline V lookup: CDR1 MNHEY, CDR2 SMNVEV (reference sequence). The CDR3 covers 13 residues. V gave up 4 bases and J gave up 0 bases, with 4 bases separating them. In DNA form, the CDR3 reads TGTGCCAGCAGTTACAGCTCTGGAAACACCATATATTTT. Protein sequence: CASSYSSGNTIYF.

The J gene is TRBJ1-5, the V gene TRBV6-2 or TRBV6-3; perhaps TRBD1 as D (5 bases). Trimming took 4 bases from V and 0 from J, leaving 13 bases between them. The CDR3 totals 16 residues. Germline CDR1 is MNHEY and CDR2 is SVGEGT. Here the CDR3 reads CASSWTQGYSNQPQHF. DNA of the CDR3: TGTGCCAGCAGTTGGACCCAGGGCTATAGCAATCAGCCCCAGCATTTT.

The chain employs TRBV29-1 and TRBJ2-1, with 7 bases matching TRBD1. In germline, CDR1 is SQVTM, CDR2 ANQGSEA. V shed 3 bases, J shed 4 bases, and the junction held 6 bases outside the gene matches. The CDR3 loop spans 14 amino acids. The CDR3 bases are TGCAGCGTTGACAGGGGGAAACTTTACAATGAGCAGTTCTTC. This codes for CSVDRGKLYNEQFF.

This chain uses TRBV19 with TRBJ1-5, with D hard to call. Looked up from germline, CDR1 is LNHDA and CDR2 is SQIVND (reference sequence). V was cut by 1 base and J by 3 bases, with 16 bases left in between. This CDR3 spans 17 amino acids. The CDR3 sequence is CASSIVGRNRNNQPQHF. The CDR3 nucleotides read TGTGCCAGTAGTATAGTGGGCAGAAATAGAAACAATCAGCCCCAGCATTTT.

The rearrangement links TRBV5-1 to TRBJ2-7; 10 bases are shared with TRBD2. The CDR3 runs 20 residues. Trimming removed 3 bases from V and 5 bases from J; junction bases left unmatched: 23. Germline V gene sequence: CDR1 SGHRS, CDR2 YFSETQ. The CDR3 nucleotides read TGCGCCAGCAGCTCCGACAGGGGCCCGGTTCTGGGGACTAGCGCTGACGAGCAGTACTTC. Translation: CASSSDRGPVLGTSADEQYF.

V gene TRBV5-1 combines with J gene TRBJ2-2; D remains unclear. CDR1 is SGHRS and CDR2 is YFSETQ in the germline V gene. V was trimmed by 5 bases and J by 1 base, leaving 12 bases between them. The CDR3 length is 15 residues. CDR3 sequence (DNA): TGCGCCAGCAGTATCGGAGTTGGGAACACCGGGGAGCTGTTTTTT. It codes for CASSIGVGNTGELFF.

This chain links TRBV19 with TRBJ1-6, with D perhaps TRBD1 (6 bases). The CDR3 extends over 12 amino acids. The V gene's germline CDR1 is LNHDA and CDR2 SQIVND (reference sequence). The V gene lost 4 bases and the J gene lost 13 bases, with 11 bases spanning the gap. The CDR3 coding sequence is TGTGCCAGTAGTACCCGACAGGCGCCCCTCCACTTT. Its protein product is CASSTRQAPLHF.

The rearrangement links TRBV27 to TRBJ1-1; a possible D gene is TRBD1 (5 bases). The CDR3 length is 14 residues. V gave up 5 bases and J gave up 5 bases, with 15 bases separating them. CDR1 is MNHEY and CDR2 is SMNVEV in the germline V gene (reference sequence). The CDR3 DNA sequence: TGTGCCAGCAGTGGGGCAGGGTATTGGACTGAAGCTTTCTTT. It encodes CASSGAGYWTEAFF.

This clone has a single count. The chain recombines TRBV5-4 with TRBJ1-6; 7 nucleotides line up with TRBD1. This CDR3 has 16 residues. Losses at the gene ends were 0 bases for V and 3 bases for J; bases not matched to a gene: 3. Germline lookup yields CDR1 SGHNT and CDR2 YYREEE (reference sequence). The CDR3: CASSLDRGDYNSPLHF. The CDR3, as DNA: TGTGCCAGCAGCTTGGACAGGGGAGACTATAATTCACCCCTCCACTTT. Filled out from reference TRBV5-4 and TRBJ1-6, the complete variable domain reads ETGVTQSPTHLIKTRGQQVTLRCSSQSGHNTVSWYQQALGQGPQFIFQYYREEENGRGNFPPRFSGLQFPNYSSELNVNALELDDSALYLCASSLDRGDYNSPLHFGNGTRLTVT.

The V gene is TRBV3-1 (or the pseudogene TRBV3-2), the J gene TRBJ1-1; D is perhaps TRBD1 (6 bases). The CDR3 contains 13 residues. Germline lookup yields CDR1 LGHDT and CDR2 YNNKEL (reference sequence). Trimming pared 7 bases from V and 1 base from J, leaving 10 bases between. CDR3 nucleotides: TGTGCCAGCACCAGGGGACGGAACACTGAAGCTTTCTTT. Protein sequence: CASTRGRNTEAFF.

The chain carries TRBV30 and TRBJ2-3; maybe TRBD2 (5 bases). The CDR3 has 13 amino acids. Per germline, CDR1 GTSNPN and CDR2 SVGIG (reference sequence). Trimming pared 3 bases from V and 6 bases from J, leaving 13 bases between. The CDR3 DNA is TGTGCCTGGAGCGGGGATCCTTTTGATACGCAGTATTTT. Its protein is CAWSGDPFDTQYF. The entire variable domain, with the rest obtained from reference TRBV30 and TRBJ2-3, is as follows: SQTIHQWPATLVQPVGSPLSLECTVEGTSNPNLYWYRQAAGRGLQLLFYSVGIGQISSEVPQNLSASRPQDRQFILSSKKLLLSDSGFYLCAWSGDPFDTQYFGPGTRLTVL.

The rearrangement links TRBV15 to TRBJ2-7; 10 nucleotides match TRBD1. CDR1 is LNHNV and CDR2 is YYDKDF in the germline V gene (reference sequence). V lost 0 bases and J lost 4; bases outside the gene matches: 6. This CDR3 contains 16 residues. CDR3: CATSRDLGTGAYEQYF. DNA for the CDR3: TGTGCCACCAGCAGAGATCTTGGGACAGGGGCTTACGAGCAGTACTTC.

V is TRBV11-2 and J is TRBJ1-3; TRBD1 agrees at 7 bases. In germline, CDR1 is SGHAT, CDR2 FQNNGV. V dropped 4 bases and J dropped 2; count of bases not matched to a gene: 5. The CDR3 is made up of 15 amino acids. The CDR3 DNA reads TGTGCCAGCAGCTCCCAGGGGACAGCTGGAAACACCATATATTTT. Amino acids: CASSSQGTAGNTIYF.